This TCR beta chain was profiled in a study of patients with pleural tuberculosis. MiXCR, run by TCRdb on the reads, gives a single entry per CDR3 protein. Counted here are about 50,000 distinct CDR3 sequences, approximately 7.9% occurring once; the ten biggest clones make up about 17%. This CDR3 has 16 amino acids. J was trimmed by 2 bases and V by 3 bases; bases with no gene match: 3. CDR1 and CDR2 from the germline V gene are MGHDK and SYGVNS. The clonotype originates from a human donor with pleural tuberculosis. The gene calls are TRBV25-1 and TRBJ2-1; 11 nucleotides match TRBD1. As DNA, the CDR3 is TGTGCCAGCAGTGATCCGGGACAGGGGGCCTACAATGAGCAGTTCTTC. Its protein is CASSDPGQGAYNEQFF. Full variable domain (rest looked up from reference TRBV25-1 and TRBJ2-1): EADIYQTPRYLVIGTGKKITLECSQTMGHDKMYWYQQDPGMELHLIHYSYGVNSTEKGDLSSESTVSRIRTEHFPLTLESARPSHTSQYLCASSDPGQGAYNEQFFGPGTRLTVL.